These 21 T cell receptor beta chains were sequenced from one sample in a study of blood T cell repertoires in COVID-19. Profiling relied on immunoSEQ multiplex PCR, and the TCRdb table lists in-frame clones only, not all of them. This repertoire shows nearly 95,000 clones, about 87% found once; its top ten account for 7% to 9%. The specimen was peripheral blood. The receptor set was obtained from a human donor with acute or convalescent COVID-19. The donor label of this sample is uncertain.

This clone was observed a handful of times. The chain carries TRBV3-1 (or the pseudogene TRBV3-2) and TRBJ1-6; D is unclear. The CDR3 runs 17 residues. V lost 2 bases and J 0 bases, leaving 11 bases between the germline ends. Germline CDR1 is LGHDT and CDR2 is YNNKEL (reference sequence). The CDR3 region has the DNA TGTGCCAGCAGCCAATTTAGCCTGAGCTCCTATAATTCACCCCTCCACTTT. It yields the protein CASSQFSLSSYNSPLHF.

The chain combines TRBV4-1 with TRBJ2-2, with a possible D match to TRBD1 (7 bases). V was pared by 1 base and J by 4 bases, with 19 bases between. Germline V lookup: CDR1 MGHRA, CDR2 YSYEKL. CDR3 size: 18 residues. The CDR3 is CASSQVVRGTASTGELFF. DNA of the CDR3: TGCGCCAGCAGCCAAGTAGTTCGCGGGACAGCGAGCACCGGGGAGCTGTTTTTT.

This clone has only one observation. This chain uses TRBV7-2 with TRBJ2-7; D is possibly TRBD1 (6 bases). The CDR3 consists of 16 residues. The germline gives CDR1 SGHTA, CDR2 FQGNSA. Trimming took 7 bases from V and 4 from J, leaving 23 bases between them. Written as DNA, the CDR3 is TGTGCCAGCAAAAAGACGGGTTCCCGGGACAATTACGAGCAGTACTTC. Amino acids: CASKKTGSRDNYEQYF.

As to this clone: The identical CDR3 is also encoded by other nucleotide sequences in the sample. The V and J genes are TRBV9 and TRBJ1-5; D is perhaps TRBD1 (5 bases). Germline assignment: CDR1 SGDLS and CDR2 YYNGEE. The CDR3 contains 12 residues. V was cut by 8 bases and J by 2 bases, with 8 bases left in between. The CDR3 spells CASGGGNQPQHF. As DNA, the CDR3 is TGTGCCAGTGGGGGGGGCAATCAGCCCCAGCATTTT.

V and J are TRBV29-1 and TRBJ1-1; 10 bases map to TRBD1. Germline assignment: CDR1 SQVTM and CDR2 ANQGSEA. The CDR3 extends over 14 amino acids. V shed 6 bases, J shed 3 bases, and the junction held 7 bases outside the gene matches. This chain's CDR3 is CSVRTGGSDTEAFF. The CDR3 nucleotides read TGCAGCGTGAGGACAGGGGGAAGCGACACTGAAGCTTTCTTT.

The chain couples TRBV19 to TRBJ1-4; 7 nucleotides align to TRBD1. This CDR3 spans 13 amino acids. Trimming cost V 5 bases and J 6 bases; bases outside gene matches: 3. From germline, CDR1 is LNHDA and CDR2 SQIVND (reference sequence). This chain's CDR3 is CASSVDRDEKLFF. CDR3 DNA: TGTGCCAGTAGTGTTGACAGGGATGAAAAACTGTTTTTT.

The chain couples TRBV9 to TRBJ2-1, with TRBD1 as a possible D gene (6 bases). The CDR3 length is 15 residues. Germline values: CDR1 SGDLS, CDR2 YYNGEE. The ends were cut back, 3 bases at V and 1 base at J, with 11 bases in the middle. CDR3 loop: CASSAVDRSYNEQFF. The CDR3 DNA follows: TGTGCCAGCAGCGCAGTCGACAGGTCCTACAATGAGCAGTTCTTC. The whole variable domain, filled in from reference TRBV9 and TRBJ2-1, reads DSGVTQTPKHLITATGQRVTLRCSPRSGDLSVYWYQQSLDQGLQFLIQYYNGEERAKGNILERFSAQQFPDLHSELNLSSLELGDSALYFCASSAVDRSYNEQFFGPGTRLTVL.

The chain carries TRBV7-3 and TRBJ2-2; 9 bases match TRBD2. The J segment lost 5 bases and the V segment lost 5 bases, leaving 9 bases of the junction unmatched. Per the germline V gene, CDR1 is SGHTA and CDR2 is FQGTGA. The CDR3 has 16 residues. The chain's CDR3 is CASSLRLAVTTGELFF. The CDR3 nucleotides are TGTGCCAGCAGCCTTCGACTAGCGGTCACTACCGGGGAGCTGTTTTTT.

The chain carries TRBV29-1 and TRBJ1-1; 7 nucleotides match TRBD1. Germline V gives CDR1 SQVTM, CDR2 ANQGSEA. The length of the CDR3 is 13 residues. The V gene end was trimmed by 7 bases and the J gene end by 2 bases; junction bases not matched to a gene: 7. CDR3 nucleotide sequence: TGCAGCGCAAGACAGGGAGCAAACACTGAAGCTTTCTTT. It specifies CSARQGANTEAFF.

The chain recombines TRBV27 with TRBJ1-5; 8 bases match TRBD1. The CDR3 has 15 residues. Germline-derived CDR1 and CDR2 are MNHEY and SMNVEV (reference sequence). V dropped 5 bases and J dropped 5; count of bases not matched to a gene: 8. CDR3 amino acids: CASSARTGSDQPQHF. The CDR3 bases are TGTGCCAGCAGTGCCCGGACAGGGAGCGATCAGCCCCAGCATTTT.

The chain uses TRBV7-3 and TRBJ2-3; D unclear. Trimming stripped 1 base from V and 6 bases from J, with 8 bases between. The CDR3 runs 13 residues. Germline CDR1 SGHTA, CDR2 FQGTGA. The CDR3 sequence is CASSLSGADTQYF. The CDR3 DNA sequence: TGTGCCAGCAGCTTAAGTGGAGCGGATACGCAGTATTTT. Full variable domain (remainder filled in from reference TRBV7-3 and TRBJ2-3): GAGVSQTPSNKVTEKGKYVELRCDPISGHTALYWYRQSLGQGPEFLIYFQGTGAADDSGLPNDRFFAVRPEGSVSTLKIQRTERGDSAVYLCASSLSGADTQYFGPGTRLTVL.

The V call is TRBV6-5, the J call TRBJ1-1; a weak D match, TRBD1 (6 bases). The CDR3 totals 13 residues. V gave up 7 bases and J gave up 6 bases, with 15 bases separating them. Looked up from germline, CDR1 is MNHEY and CDR2 is SVGAGI. CDR3: CASKGTPIAEAFF. The CDR3 region has the DNA TGTGCCAGCAAGGGGACACCCATCGCTGAAGCTTTCTTT.

This sequence joins TRBV27 and TRBJ2-3, with D unresolved. Germline V gene sequence: CDR1 MNHEY, CDR2 SMNVEV (reference sequence). This CDR3 contains 13 residues. Trimming took 2 bases from V and 4 from J, leaving 7 bases between them. CDR3 region: CASSLRLADTQYF. The CDR3 nucleotides read TGTGCCAGCAGTTTAAGGCTAGCAGATACGCAGTATTTT.

The chain recombines TRBV6-5 with TRBJ1-2; tentative D call: TRBD1 (6 bases). V was clipped by 3 bases and J by 8 bases, with 10 bases between them. This CDR3 comprises 12 residues. The germline V gene has CDR1 MNHEY and CDR2 SVGAGI. CDR3 sequence (DNA): TGTGCCAGCAGTTATCAGGGGTACGGCTACACCTTC. This gives the protein CASSYQGYGYTF.

The chain joins TRBV7-6 to TRBJ2-1; TRBD1 agrees at 8 bases. Germline trimming cut 5 bases from V and 0 bases from J; bases unmatched to any gene: 9. Germline CDR1 is SGHVS and CDR2 is FNYEAQ. There are 17 residues in the CDR3. CDR3 sequence (DNA): TGTGCCAGCAGCACCCAGGGGGCCCTGAGCTCCTACAATGAGCAGTTCTTC. This encodes CASSTQGALSSYNEQFF.

The CDR3 loop reads CASSRTGKGTDTQYF. The CDR3 DNA sequence: TGTGCCAGCAGCCGGACAGGGAAGGGCACAGATACGCAGTATTTT. The rearrangement joins TRBV11-2 to TRBJ2-3, with 8 positions matching TRBD1. CDR1 is SGHAT and CDR2 is FQNNGV in the germline V gene. Trimming at V came to 5 bases and at J to 1 base, leaving 5 bases not matched to a gene. This CDR3 contains 15 residues.

The chain has TRBV28 and TRBJ2-5; TRBD2 is a possible D gene (6 bases). Trimming took off 10 bases at V and 4 bases at J, with 22 bases between the two ends. CDR3 length: 15 amino acids. Germline loops: CDR1 MDHEN, CDR2 SYDVKM. As DNA, the CDR3 is TGTGCCACCGCGGGATGGGGACGGGGTAGAGAGACCCAGTACTTC. This encodes CATAGWGRGRETQYF.

The chain joins TRBV9 to TRBJ2-7; 10 nucleotides match TRBD2. The J segment lost 5 bases and the V segment lost 3 bases, leaving 5 bases of the junction unmatched. The CDR3 sequence is 14 residues long. Germline CDR1 reads SGDLS; CDR2 reads YYNGEE. The CDR3: CASSGSGGVDEQYF. In DNA, the CDR3 is TGTGCCAGCAGCGGCAGCGGGGGGGTGGACGAGCAGTACTTC.

V gene TRBV24-1 combines with J gene TRBJ1-4; tentative D call: TRBD1 (5 bases). Germline V gives CDR1 KGHDR, CDR2 SFDVKD. V was pared by 2 bases and J by 8 bases, with 11 bases between. The CDR3 contains 14 residues. The CDR3 region has the DNA TGTGCCACCAGTGATTCCAGGGTTGGCGAAAAACTGTTTTTT. Protein: CATSDSRVGEKLFF.

This clone was picked up one time. The chain joins TRBV19 to TRBJ2-3, with TRBD1 as a possible D gene (5 bases). V was trimmed by 5 bases and J by 3 bases, leaving 27 bases between them. CDR3 length: 19 residues. Germline lookup yields CDR1 LNHDA and CDR2 SQIVND (reference sequence). The CDR3 DNA reads TGTGCCAGTAGTCTACAAGCCACCAGGACAATACGGGTTACAGATACGCAGTATTTT. Protein sequence: CASSLQATRTIRVTDTQYF.

The chain employs TRBV5-1 and TRBJ2-5; 9 bases line up with TRBD1. This CDR3 has 14 residues. CDR1 and CDR2 (germline): SGHRS, YFSETQ. V dropped 4 bases and J dropped 4; count of bases not matched to a gene: 5. CDR3 sequence (DNA): TGCGCCAGCAGCGCGGGACAGGGAAGAGAGACCCAGTACTTC. It specifies CASSAGQGRETQYF.